The source of this T cell receptor beta chain is a study of OX40 agonist ivuxolimab in advanced cancers. Study findings and constraints: Partly responding patients at 0.1-3.0 mg/kg showed some of the smallest clonal expansion. There were, on average, more expanded clones in CD8+ T cells than in CD4+.

Assay: immunoSEQ multiplex PCR; the TCRdb copy retains only in-frame clones and omits some. The sample has about 82,000 clones, roughly 84% seen once. Worth noting for this clone: Antigen unknown.

V gave up 0 bases and J gave up 10 bases, with 10 bases separating them. Looked up from germline, CDR1 is MGHRA and CDR2 is YSYEKL. The CDR3 has 13 residues. The study sampled blood at baseline, cycle 4 day 1, and cycle 7 day 1. The genes are TRBV4-1 and TRBJ2-1, with D maybe TRBD2 (6 bases). Here the sequenced sample was CD4+ or CD8+ T cells sorted from blood, taken in a trial of the OX40 agonist ivuxolimab. The TCR comes from an adult with an advanced solid tumor such as melanoma, head and neck, liver or kidney cancer. The chain's CDR3 is CASSQDAGGEQFF. The DNA for the CDR3 is TGCGCCAGCAGCCAAGATGCCGGGGGAGAGCAGTTCTTC.